This T cell receptor (beta chain) derives from a study of shared clonotypes between healthy human individuals (dated by TCRdb to 2018 to 2020). With respect to the entire study: A couple of women and three men aged 18 to 49 years were included in the cohort. Between about 0.8 and 9 billion PBMCs per donor were obtained by leukapheresis. The study deeply sequenced blood TCR repertoires of five healthy adults to estimate repertoire size and the extent of clonotype sharing between individuals. For each donor, CD4 naive and CD4 memory were each run on three plates, CD8 naive on two plates, and CD8 memory on one plate. Libraries were prepared and TCR repertoires were sequenced by different laboratories using diverse techniques, in order to increase sequencing depth and limit assay-specific biases.

For this clone: It lacks a known antigen. No much larger clone is present one base from it, and per-base qualities are unavailable.

Using the deep immunoSEQ assay, multiplex PCR amplified TCR CDR3 regions from genomic DNA. Extracted genomic DNA from each cell subset was distributed evenly across all wells of several immunoSEQ 96-well plates, and each plate was treated as a replicate. For sorted subsets, roughly 200 ng genomic DNA, equal to tens of thousands of T cell genomes, was loaded into each replicate PCR. Purified libraries were measured with a Qubit 3.0 fluorometer, size-checked on a Bioanalyzer 2100, and measured again with the KAPA Library Quantification kit. Every immunoSEQ 96-well plate was sequenced on a dedicated single-read 150-cycle Illumina NextSeq 550 flow cell. For the original study's pipeline: Because the immunoSEQ output held only junctional sequences and lacked quality scores, the filtering could not match the filtering applied to full-length reads. To assign V/J genes and CDR3, sequences were annotated using PyIR, a Python wrapper for IgBLAST v1.9, with IMGT germline references. Reads were removed for weak V/J assignments (E-value above 1e-6), missing CDR3, stop codons, out-of-frame junctions, or ambiguous translated residues. V3J clonotypes were defined as sequences sharing an identical inferred V gene, J gene, and CDR3 amino acid sequence. Percentage overlap between repertoires was computed as shared unique clonotypes divided by the size of the smaller repertoire. RTK rarefaction, the Chao1 estimator, and Recon v2.1 estimates of unobserved clonotypes were used to assess repertoire richness. OLGA was used to compute generation probabilities for all TCRbeta clonotypes that the gDNA method yielded from a handful of donors. TCRdb retrieved this table from immuneACCESS and kept in-frame rearrangements only. Not all clones are present; in checked studies, unresolved V genes account for under half, and no reason is known for the remainder. The V and J calls and the clone size are those of that table, but D and trimming were determined from the DNA. This sample comprises nearly 1,000,000 clones, less than 85% of them detected only once. Approximately 1.5% of the sample comes from the top ten.

After removal of 0 bases from V and 2 bases from J, the junction retains 4 bases not matched to a gene. Including the terminal cysteine and phenylalanine, the CDR3 comprises 15 residues. The sequence is cut down to CDR3 DNA, 45 bases in frame from base 1. CDR1 and CDR2 are drawn from the germline V gene: SGHRS, YFSETQ. Donors were healthy HIV-negative adults with no recently reported acute infections or vaccinations. Only Caucasian adults living in Nashville, Tennessee, USA were represented among the donors. CD4+ T cells were enriched by magnetic negative selection, after which naive cells were positively selected on CD45RA and the negative fraction was taken as the memory subset. After blood collection by leukapheresis, PBMCs were isolated using Ficoll-Histopaque density gradient centrifugation and then cryopreserved in the vapor phase of liquid nitrogen. Analytical flow cytometry was used to check the purity and quantity of each magnetically sorted T cell population. Each sorted fraction had its genomic DNA isolated and then quantified by UV absorbance on a Nanodrop 2000c.

What the work shows at the level of the full study, not this receptor alone: Based on pairwise subsampling, the degree of clonotype sharing among donors was expected to be affected by sequencing depth. Even with the large sequencing depth, rarefaction of the sorted-subset datasets indicated that sequencing was incomplete. Compared with non-shared clonotypes, the clonotypes found in all four sorted-subset donors had higher generation probabilities. Sampling was restricted to blood, and TCR repertoires in tissue are likely to differ from TCR repertoires in blood. Naive subsets generally had larger estimated clonotype richness than memory subsets did. Because the study included a small number of donors, the genetic and exposure-history diversity represented was limited. Across several donors, about 5.2% of naive CD4, approximately 3.6% of naive CD8, 2% to 2.5% of memory CD4, and approximately 0.4% of memory CD8 clonotypes were shared.

Sequenced: memory CD4+ T cells sorted from blood. Explained via the paper, the cell subset or site label denotes: CD45RA-negative fraction. The sequence was collected from a man aged 18 to 29 in good health. The chain is encoded by TRBV5-1 joined to TRBJ2-5; TRBD2 aligns with 7 central bases. The CDR3 corresponds to CASSLGDYLQETQYF. The DNA reads as follows: TGCGCCAGCAGCTTGGGGGACTACTTGCAAGAGACCCAGTACTTC.